This TCR beta chain was sequenced for a study of blood T cell repertoires in COVID-19. As for the study in general: The samples span acute and convalescent COVID-19 from the United States, Italy and Spain. PBMCs, B-cell-depleted T cells, or T cells were the source of the cDNA or gDNA that made up the material.

TCRdb's table, derived via immunoSEQ multiplex PCR, lists solely in-frame clones and lacks some. The table lists some 90,000 clones, 65% to 90% of them singletons. The CDR3 has 16 residues. Trimming took 3 bases from V and 1 from J; bases not matched to a gene: 3. Germline loops: CDR1 KGHSH, CDR2 LQKENI. The specimen sequenced was peripheral blood. This TCR derives from a woman of 80 years or more with acute or convalescent COVID-19. The gene calls are TRBV18 and TRBJ1-5; TRBD1 matches 10 bases. CDR3 nucleotides: TGTGCCAGCTCACCTCGGGGACAGGGGAGCAATCAGCCCCAGCATTTT. Translating gives CASSPRGQGSNQPQHF.